This TCR beta chain was recorded in a study of shared clonotypes between healthy human individuals. CD8 cells regarded as naive lacked CD45RO, were positively chosen for CCR7, and omitted terminally differentiated effector memory CD45RA+ cells. There were only Caucasian adults among the donors, and all lived in Nashville, Tennessee. Sequenced by immunoSEQ multiplex PCR; TCRdb stores in-frame clones only, minus some. The profile covers roughly 810,000 clones, with 90% to 98% appearing a single time and over 0.2% taken by the ten largest. This CDR3 is 17 amino acids long. Germline lookup yields CDR1 MDHEN and CDR2 SYDVKM. V trimming: 5 bases; J trimming: 4 bases; junction bases outside the gene matches: 9. Study-wide results and caveats: Only blood samples were collected, and tissue repertoires likely differ.

Regarding this clone: The antigen is undetermined.

The receptor was isolated from a young man in good health. The specimen was naive CD8+ T cells sorted from blood. The V gene is TRBV28, the J gene TRBJ2-5; 14 bases are a match to TRBD2. The CDR3 is CASSLGLAGAVGETQYF. As DNA, the CDR3 is TGTGCCAGCAGTCTGGGACTAGCGGGAGCGGTTGGAGAGACCCAGTACTTC.